These 8 T cell receptor beta chains came from one sample sequenced in a study of Ad26.COV2.S vaccination and SARS-CoV-2 variants. Libraries were prepared by immunoSEQ multiplex PCR; TCRdb keeps only in-frame clonotypes and omits some of them. This table has roughly 400,000 clones, about 90% appearing once. As to treatment: roughly 19 received Ad26.COV2.S at low or high dose, single or two shots; roughly five received placebo; per-sample allocation not given. On day 63 after the first injection, vaccine and placebo recipients gave samples. The source was peripheral blood, collected in a trial of Ad26.COV2.S vaccine versus placebo. Source of these receptors: a person between 18 and 59 years old who received the Ad26.COV2.S COVID-19 vaccine or a placebo.

V gene TRBV5-6 combines with J gene TRBJ1-6; D might be TRBD1 (6 bases). Between the trimmed V and J ends, which lost 0 bases and 7 bases, there was a span of 11 bases. The CDR3 is made up of 15 amino acids. Germline assignment: CDR1 SGHDT and CDR2 YYEEEE. CDR3: CASSLVDSYNSPLHF. The CDR3 DNA follows: TGTGCCAGCAGCTTGGTGGACAGCTACAATTCACCCCTCCACTTT.

The rearrangement links TRBV27 to TRBJ1-2, with TRBD1 as a possible D gene (6 bases). Trimming stripped 4 bases from V and 0 bases from J, with 12 bases between. The CDR3 extends over 15 amino acids. The germline V gene has CDR1 MNHEY and CDR2 SMNVEV (reference sequence). CDR3 sequence: CASSWTASPNYGYTF. For the CDR3, the DNA is TGTGCCAGCAGTTGGACAGCTTCCCCTAACTATGGCTACACCTTC.

The chain employs TRBV6-2 or TRBV6-3 and TRBJ2-5; 13 bases are a match to TRBD2. This CDR3 spans 19 amino acids. With 2 bases clipped from V and 4 bases from J, the junction kept 13 bases outside the gene matches. In germline, CDR1 is MNHEY, CDR2 SVGEGT. The CDR3 loop is CASSYHIKTSGRTGETQYF. The CDR3 DNA follows: TGTGCCAGCAGTTACCATATAAAGACTAGCGGGAGGACGGGAGAGACCCAGTACTTC.

The V gene is TRBV29-1, the J gene TRBJ2-4; D may correspond to TRBD1 or TRBD2 (5 bases each). V dropped 7 bases and J dropped 3 bases, with 10 bases sitting between them. The CDR3 length is 12 residues. CDR1 and CDR2 (germline): SQVTM, ANQGSEA. The CDR3 sequence is CSGRDGKNIQYF. DNA of the CDR3: TGCAGCGGAAGGGACGGCAAAAACATTCAGTACTTC.

The V and J genes are TRBV5-1 and TRBJ2-7; TRBD1 matches at 9 bases. Germline CDR1 and CDR2: SGHRS and YFSETQ. The CDR3 has 14 residues. V dropped 4 bases and J dropped 4; count of bases not matched to a gene: 6. The CDR3 coding sequence is TGCGCCAGCAGCCCGACAGGGGGGTTTTACGAGCAGTACTTC. It yields the protein CASSPTGGFYEQYF.

This chain links TRBV18 with TRBJ2-1, with 8 positions matching TRBD2. Germline values: CDR1 KGHSH, CDR2 LQKENI. V gave up 1 base and J gave up 7 bases; unmatched junction bases: 6. This CDR3 contains 15 residues. The CDR3 protein is CASSPRGGLGNEQFF. The CDR3 bases are TGTGCCAGCTCACCACGCGGGGGGTTGGGAAATGAGCAGTTCTTC. Combining the CDR3 with reference TRBV18 and TRBJ2-1 gives the whole variable domain NAGVMQNPRHLVRRRGQEARLRCSPMKGHSHVYWYRQLPEEGLKFMVYLQKENIIDESGMPKERFSAEFPKEGPSILRIQQVVRGDSAAYFCASSPRGGLGNEQFFGPGTRLTVL.

The chain joins TRBV13 to TRBJ1-4; D possibly corresponds to TRBD1 (6 bases). V was clipped by 5 bases and J by 8 bases, with 21 bases between them. The CDR3 length is 16 residues. Germline CDR1 reads PRHDT; CDR2 reads FYEKMQ (reference sequence). The DNA for the CDR3 is TGTGCCAGCAGCATACAACAACCGGGACAAGGAGAAAAACTGTTTTTT. Translating it yields CASSIQQPGQGEKLFF.

V usage is TRBV28 and J usage is TRBJ2-7, with no clear D. V was shortened by 3 bases and J by 5 bases, with 11 bases between the two germline ends. CDR1 and CDR2 from the germline V gene are MDHEN and SYDVKM. The CDR3 spans 13 residues. The CDR3 nucleotides are TGTGCCAGCAGTTTGGGGTACTCGAACGAGCAGTACTTC. Its protein product is CASSLGYSNEQYF.